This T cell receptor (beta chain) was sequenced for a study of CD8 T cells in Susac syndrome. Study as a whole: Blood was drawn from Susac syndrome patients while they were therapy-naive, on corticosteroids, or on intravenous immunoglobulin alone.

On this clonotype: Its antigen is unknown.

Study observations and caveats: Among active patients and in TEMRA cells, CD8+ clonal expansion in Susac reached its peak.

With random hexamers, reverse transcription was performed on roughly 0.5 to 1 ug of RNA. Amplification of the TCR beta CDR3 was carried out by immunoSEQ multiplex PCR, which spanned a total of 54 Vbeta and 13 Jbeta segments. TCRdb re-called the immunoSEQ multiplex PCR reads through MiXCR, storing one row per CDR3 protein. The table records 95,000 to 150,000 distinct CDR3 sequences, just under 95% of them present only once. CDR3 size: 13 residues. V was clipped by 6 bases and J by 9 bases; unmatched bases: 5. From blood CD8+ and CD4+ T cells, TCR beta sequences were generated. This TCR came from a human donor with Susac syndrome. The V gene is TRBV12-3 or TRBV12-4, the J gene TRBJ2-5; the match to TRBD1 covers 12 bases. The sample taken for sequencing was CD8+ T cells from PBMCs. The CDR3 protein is CASSPGQGAAQYF. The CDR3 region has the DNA TGTGCCAGCAGCCCGGGACAGGGGGCAGCCCAGTACTTC.